This is a list of T cell receptor beta chains from one sample in a study of T cell repertoires in cytomegalovirus infection. TCRdb re-called the reads through MiXCR, storing one row per CDR3 protein. Here the sample spans nearly 450,000 distinct CDR3 sequences, approximately 33% being singletons. The specimen sequenced was PBMCs. The receptor source for this set is a human donor in good health (CMV status not recorded). Some clones in this sample may be carry-over from other donors' samples. The CDR3 runs from the conserved cysteine through the conserved F or W. The D gene is left open where the match is weak. The size of a clone is reported for some rows only, either as once, few or many, or as a class for expanded clones.

TRBJ1-5 | many | TRBV7-8 | . | TGTGCCAGCAGCAAGGCCGCGGGACAAGTCTTTATGCGCAATCAGCCCCAGCATTTT | CASSKAAGQVFMRNQPQHF
TRBJ1-1 | few | TRBV2 | . | TGTGCCAGCACATTAGGGAGGACTGAAGCTTTCTTT | CASTLGRTEAFF
TRBJ2-3 | many | TRBV7-2 | TRBD1 | TGTGCCAGCAGGAAACAGGGGGCTTTACGAGATACGCAGTATTTT | CASRKQGALRDTQYF
TRBJ1-2 | . | TRBV11-2 | . | TGTGCCAGCAGCTTAGAGGGTTACAGTGGCTACACCTTC | CASSLEGYSGYTF
TRBJ1-2 | few | TRBV27 | . | TGTGCCAGCAGTACGAAACACAGTGCCTACTATGGCTACACCTTC | CASSTKHSAYYGYTF
TRBJ2-1 | few | TRBV5-1 | . | TGCGCCAGCAGCTTGGAAGCACTGAGAGACAATGAGCAGTTCTTC | CASSLEALRDNEQFF
TRBJ1-5 | . | TRBV2 | TRBD1 | TGTGCCAGCAGTGTGGACAGGGATCAGCCCCAGCATTTT | CASSVDRDQPQHF
TRBJ2-7 | . | TRBV4-1 | . | TGCGCCAGCAGCCAAGATAATAGGTGGCGGGAGCAGTACTTC | CASSQDNRWREQYF
TRBJ2-1 | many | TRBV28 | TRBD2 | TGTGCCAGCAGTGCACCCCGGGGGGACCGCACCCCTTACAATGAGCAGTTCTTC | CASSAPRGDRTPYNEQFF
TRBJ2-2 | . | TRBV4-2 | TRBD2 | TGTGCCAGCAGCCAAGTGGGGACTAGCGGGTCGAACACCGGGGAGCTGTTTTTT | CASSQVGTSGSNTGELFF